The rows below give T cell receptor beta chains drawn from one sample of a study of identical twins. One entry per CDR3 protein, called by TCRdb with MiXCR from the 5' RACE reads. The data hold about 530,000 distinct CDR3 sequences, with approximately 14% observed a single time. These sequences were also reported in another study, on yellow fever vaccine responses in identical twins.

Material: CD4+ T cells sorted from blood. Every receptor here comes from a woman under 30 in good health. Both conserved end residues are part of each CDR3. A D gene is named only where the DNA matches it firmly. Clone size appears in some rows only: once, few, many, or a class for an expanded clone.

J gene	V gene	clone size	D gene	CDR3 DNA	CDR3 protein
TRBJ2-3	TRBV5-5	few	TRBD2	TGTGCCAGCAGCTGGTCGACTAGCGGCACAGATACGCAGTATTTT	CASSWSTSGTDTQYF
TRBJ2-5	TRBV25-1	few	TRBD2	TGTGCCAGCAGTGCACTAGCGGAGACGGCCCAGTACTTC	CASSALAETAQYF
TRBJ2-2	TRBV5-1	-	-	TGCGCCAGCAGCTCCCTCAGCGGGACCGGGGAGCTGTTTTTT	CASSSLSGTGELFF
TRBJ2-1	TRBV2	few	-	TGTGCCAGCGGATGGTCCTACAATGAGCAGTTCTTC	CASGWSYNEQFF
TRBJ2-7	TRBV6-1	-	-	TGTGCCAGCACGGCGGGTAACCCCTACGAGCAGTACTTC	CASTAGNPYEQYF
TRBJ1-2	TRBV12-3/TRBV12-4	few	-	TGTGCCAGCAGTCGCCCCGGGGCCAACTATGGCTACACCTTC	CASSRPGANYGYTF
TRBJ2-7	TRBV11-3	-	-	TGTGCCAGCAGCTTAGCGTCTAGAGGGTACGAGCAGTACTTC	CASSLASRGYEQYF
TRBJ2-1	TRBV3-1	-	-	TGTGCCAGCAGCCAAGAGGGGTTCTCCTACAATGAGCAGTTCTTC	CASSQEGFSYNEQFF
TRBJ2-3	TRBV7-9	-	TRBD2	TGTGCCAGCAGCCCCGCGGGAGCCGCAGATACGCAGTATTTT	CASSPAGAADTQYF
TRBJ1-6	TRBV4-1	few	-	TGCGCCAGCAGCCCAAATCATAATTCACCCCTCCACTTT	CASSPNHNSPLHF
TRBJ2-1	TRBV7-3	once	TRBD2	TGTGCCAGCAGCTTAACACCGGGACTAGCCAGCTCCTACAATGAGCAGTTCTTC	CASSLTPGLASSYNEQFF
TRBJ1-5	TRBV4-1	-	-	TGCGCCAGCAGCACTATTACCAGGGGAGAATTTCAGCCCCAGCATTTT	CASSTITRGEFQPQHF
TRBJ2-1	TRBV5-1	-	TRBD2	TGCGCCAGCAGCTTTGGCGGGAGGGCCAATGAGCAGTTCTTC	CASSFGGRANEQFF